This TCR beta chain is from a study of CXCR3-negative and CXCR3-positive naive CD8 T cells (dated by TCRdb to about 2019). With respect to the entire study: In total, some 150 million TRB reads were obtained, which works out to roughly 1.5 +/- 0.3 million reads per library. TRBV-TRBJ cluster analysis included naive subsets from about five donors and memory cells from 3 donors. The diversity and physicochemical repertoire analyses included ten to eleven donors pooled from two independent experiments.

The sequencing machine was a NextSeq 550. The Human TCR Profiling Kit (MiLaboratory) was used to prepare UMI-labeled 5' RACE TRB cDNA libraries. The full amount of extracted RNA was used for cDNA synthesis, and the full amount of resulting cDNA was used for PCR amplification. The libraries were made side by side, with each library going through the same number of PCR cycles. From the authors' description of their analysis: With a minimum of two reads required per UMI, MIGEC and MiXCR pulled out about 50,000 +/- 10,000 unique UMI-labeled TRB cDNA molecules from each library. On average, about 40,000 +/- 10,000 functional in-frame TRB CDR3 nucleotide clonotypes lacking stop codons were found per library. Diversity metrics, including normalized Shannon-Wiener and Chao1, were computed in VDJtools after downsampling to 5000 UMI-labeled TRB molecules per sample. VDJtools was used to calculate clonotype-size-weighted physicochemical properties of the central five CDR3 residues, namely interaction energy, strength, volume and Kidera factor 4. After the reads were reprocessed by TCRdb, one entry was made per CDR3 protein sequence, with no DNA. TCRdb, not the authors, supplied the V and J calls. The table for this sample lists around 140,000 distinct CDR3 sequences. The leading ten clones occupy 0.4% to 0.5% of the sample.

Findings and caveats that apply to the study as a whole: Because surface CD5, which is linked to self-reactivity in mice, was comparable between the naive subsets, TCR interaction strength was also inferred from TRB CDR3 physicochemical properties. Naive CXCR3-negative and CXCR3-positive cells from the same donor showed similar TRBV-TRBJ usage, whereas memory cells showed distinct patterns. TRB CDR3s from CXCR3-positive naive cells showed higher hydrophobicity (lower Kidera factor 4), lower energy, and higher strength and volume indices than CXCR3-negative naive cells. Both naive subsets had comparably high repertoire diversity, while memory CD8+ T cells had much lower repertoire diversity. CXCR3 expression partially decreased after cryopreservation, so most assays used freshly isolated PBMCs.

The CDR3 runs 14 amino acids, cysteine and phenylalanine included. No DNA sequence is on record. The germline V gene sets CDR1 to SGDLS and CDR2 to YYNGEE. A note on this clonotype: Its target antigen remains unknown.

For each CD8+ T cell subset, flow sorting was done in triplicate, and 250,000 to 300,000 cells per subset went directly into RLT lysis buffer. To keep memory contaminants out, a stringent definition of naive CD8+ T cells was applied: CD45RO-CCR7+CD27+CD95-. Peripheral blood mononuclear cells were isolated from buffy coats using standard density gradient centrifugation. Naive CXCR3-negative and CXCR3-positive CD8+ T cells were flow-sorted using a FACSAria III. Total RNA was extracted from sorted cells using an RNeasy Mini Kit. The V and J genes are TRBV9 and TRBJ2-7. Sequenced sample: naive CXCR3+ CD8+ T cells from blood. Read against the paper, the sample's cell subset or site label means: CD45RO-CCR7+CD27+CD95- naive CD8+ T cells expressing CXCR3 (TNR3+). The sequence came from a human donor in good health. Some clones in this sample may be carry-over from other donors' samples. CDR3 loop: CASSPTGTPYEQYF.